The sequence of this T cell receptor beta chain was determined in a study of cytomegalovirus exposure and HLA in healthy donors. This CDR3 is built from 15 residues. V lost 3 bases, J lost 1 base, and 6 bases stayed unmatched. Germline assignment: CDR1 SGHRS and CDR2 YFSETQ. Primers for the PCR totalled 60 Vbeta and 13 Jbeta. Only in-frame clones appear in the TCRdb table, and some are missing; sequencing was by immunoSEQ multiplex PCR. The sample contains tens of thousands of clones, 60% to 80% of which appear only once. Sequencing was performed on PBMCs. The clonotype originates from a man in his sixties in good health and CMV-seropositive. The chain couples TRBV5-1 to TRBJ2-5, with TRBD1 matching over 7 bases. CDR3 in amino acids: CASSSAGTAQETQYF. CDR3 in DNA: TGCGCCAGCAGCTCCGCCGGGACAGCCCAAGAGACCCAGTACTTC. Filled out from reference TRBV5-1 and TRBJ2-5, the complete variable domain reads KAGVTQTPRYLIKTRGQQVTLSCSPISGHRSVSWYQQTPGQGLQFLFEYFSETQRNKGNFPGRFSGRQFSNSRSEMNVSTLELGDSALYLCASSSAGTAQETQYFGPGTRLLVL.